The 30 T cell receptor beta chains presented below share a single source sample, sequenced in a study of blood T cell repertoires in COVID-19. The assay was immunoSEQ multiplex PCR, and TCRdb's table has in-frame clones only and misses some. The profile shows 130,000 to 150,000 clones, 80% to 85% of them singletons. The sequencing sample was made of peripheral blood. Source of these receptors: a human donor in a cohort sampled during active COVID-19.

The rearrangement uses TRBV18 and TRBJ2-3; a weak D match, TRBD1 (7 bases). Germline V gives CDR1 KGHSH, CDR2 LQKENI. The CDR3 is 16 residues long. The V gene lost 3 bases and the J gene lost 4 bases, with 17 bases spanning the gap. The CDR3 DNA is TGTGCCAGCTCACCGGGGGGACAGTTCGGCCCAGATACGCAGTATTTT. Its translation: CASSPGGQFGPDTQYF.

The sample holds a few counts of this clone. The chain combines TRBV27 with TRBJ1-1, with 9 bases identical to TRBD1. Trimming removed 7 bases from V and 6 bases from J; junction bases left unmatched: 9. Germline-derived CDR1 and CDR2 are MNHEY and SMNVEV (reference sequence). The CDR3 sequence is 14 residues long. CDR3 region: CASKFMNRGPEAFF. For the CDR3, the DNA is TGTGCCAGCAAATTTATGAACAGGGGGCCTGAAGCTTTCTTT.

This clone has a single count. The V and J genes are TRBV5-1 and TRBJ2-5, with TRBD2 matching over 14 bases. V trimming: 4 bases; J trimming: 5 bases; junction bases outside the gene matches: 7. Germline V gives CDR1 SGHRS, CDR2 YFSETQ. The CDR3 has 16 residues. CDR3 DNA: TGCGCCAGCAGCACGGGGACTAGCGGGAGTACGGAGACCCAGTACTTC. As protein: CASSTGTSGSTETQYF.

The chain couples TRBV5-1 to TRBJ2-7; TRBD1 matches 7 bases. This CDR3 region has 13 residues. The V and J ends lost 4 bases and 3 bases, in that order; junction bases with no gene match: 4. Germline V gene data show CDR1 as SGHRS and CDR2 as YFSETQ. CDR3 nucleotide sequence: TGCGCCAGCAGCCCGGGACAGCGCTACGAGCAGTACTTC. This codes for CASSPGQRYEQYF.

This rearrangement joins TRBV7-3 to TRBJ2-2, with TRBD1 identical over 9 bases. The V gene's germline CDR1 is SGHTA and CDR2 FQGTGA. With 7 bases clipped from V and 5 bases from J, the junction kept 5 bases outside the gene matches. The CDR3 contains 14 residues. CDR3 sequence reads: CASKPGQGTGELFF. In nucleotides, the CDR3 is TGTGCCAGCAAGCCGGGACAGGGTACCGGGGAGCTGTTTTTT.

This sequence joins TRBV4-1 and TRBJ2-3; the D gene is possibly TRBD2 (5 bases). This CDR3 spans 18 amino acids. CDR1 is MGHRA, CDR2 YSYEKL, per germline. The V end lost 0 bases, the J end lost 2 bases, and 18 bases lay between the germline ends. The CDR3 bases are TGCGCCAGCAGCCAAGAAACCCGGGCGAGCGGTCTCACAGATACGCAGTATTTT. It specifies CASSQETRASGLTDTQYF.

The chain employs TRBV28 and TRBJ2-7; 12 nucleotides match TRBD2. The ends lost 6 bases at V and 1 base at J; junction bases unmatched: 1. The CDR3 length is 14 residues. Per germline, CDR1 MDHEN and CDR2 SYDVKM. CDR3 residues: CASSTSGRSYEQYF. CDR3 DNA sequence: TGTGCCAGCAGCACTAGCGGGAGGTCCTACGAGCAGTACTTC.

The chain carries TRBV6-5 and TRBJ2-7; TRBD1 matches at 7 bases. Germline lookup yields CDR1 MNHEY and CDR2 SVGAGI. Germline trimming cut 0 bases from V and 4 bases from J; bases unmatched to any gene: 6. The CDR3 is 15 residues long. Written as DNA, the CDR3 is TGTGCCAGCAGTTACTCGGGACAGACTACTTACGAGCAGTACTTC. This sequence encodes CASSYSGQTTYEQYF.

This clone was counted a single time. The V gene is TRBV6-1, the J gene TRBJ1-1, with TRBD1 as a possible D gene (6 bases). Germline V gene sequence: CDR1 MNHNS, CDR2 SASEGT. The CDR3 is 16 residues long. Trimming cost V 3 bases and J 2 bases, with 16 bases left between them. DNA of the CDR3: TGTGCCAGCAGTGATATGCGGGGGCGAACTAACACTGAAGCTTTCTTT. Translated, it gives CASSDMRGRTNTEAFF.

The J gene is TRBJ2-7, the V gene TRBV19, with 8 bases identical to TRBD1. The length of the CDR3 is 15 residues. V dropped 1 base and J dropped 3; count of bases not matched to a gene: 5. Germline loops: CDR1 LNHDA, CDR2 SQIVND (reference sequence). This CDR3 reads CASSIGDRGYYEQYF. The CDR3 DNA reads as TGTGCCAGTAGTATAGGTGACAGGGGCTACTACGAGCAGTACTTC.

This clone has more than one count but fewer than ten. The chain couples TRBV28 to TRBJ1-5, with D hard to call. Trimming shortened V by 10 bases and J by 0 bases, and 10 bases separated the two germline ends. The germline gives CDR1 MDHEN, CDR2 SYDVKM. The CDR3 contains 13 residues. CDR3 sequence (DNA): TGTGCCATCCCAGGTGGTAGCAATCAGCCCCAGCATTTT. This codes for CAIPGGSNQPQHF.

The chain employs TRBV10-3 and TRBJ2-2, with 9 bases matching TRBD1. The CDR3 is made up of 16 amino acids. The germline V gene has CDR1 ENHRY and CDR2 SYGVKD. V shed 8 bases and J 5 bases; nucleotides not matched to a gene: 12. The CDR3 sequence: CAIAPGTGSGTGELFF. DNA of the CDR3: TGTGCCATCGCACCCGGGACAGGGAGTGGGACCGGGGAGCTGTTTTTT.

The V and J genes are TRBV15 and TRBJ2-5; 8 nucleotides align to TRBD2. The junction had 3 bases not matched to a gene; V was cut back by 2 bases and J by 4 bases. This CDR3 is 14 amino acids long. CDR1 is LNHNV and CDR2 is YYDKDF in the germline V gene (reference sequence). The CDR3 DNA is TGTGCCACCAGCAGAAGCGGGAGCGGAGAGACCCAGTACTTC. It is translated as CATSRSGSGETQYF.

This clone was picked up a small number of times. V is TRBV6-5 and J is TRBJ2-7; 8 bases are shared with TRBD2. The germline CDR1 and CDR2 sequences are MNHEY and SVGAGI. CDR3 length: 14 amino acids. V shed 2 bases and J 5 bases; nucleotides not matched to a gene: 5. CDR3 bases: TGTGCCAGCAGTTACGAGACTAGCGCCCACGAGCAGTACTTC. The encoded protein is CASSYETSAHEQYF.

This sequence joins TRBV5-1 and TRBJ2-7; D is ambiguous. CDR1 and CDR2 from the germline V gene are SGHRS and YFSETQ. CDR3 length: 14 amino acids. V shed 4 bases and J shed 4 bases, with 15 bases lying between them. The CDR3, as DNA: TGCGCCAGCAGCCCCGGCCAGGTTTCGTACGAGCAGTACTTC. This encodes CASSPGQVSYEQYF. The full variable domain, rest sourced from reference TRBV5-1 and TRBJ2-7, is KAGVTQTPRYLIKTRGQQVTLSCSPISGHRSVSWYQQTPGQGLQFLFEYFSETQRNKGNFPGRFSGRQFSNSRSEMNVSTLELGDSALYLCASSPGQVSYEQYFGPGTRLTVT.

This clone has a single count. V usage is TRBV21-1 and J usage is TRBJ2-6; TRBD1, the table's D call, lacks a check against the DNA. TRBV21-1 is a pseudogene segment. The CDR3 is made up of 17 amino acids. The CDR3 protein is CASSKWQGLGGANVLTF. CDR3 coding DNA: TGTGCCAGCAGCAAGTGGCAGGGGCTAGGTGGGGCCAACGTCCTGACTTTC.

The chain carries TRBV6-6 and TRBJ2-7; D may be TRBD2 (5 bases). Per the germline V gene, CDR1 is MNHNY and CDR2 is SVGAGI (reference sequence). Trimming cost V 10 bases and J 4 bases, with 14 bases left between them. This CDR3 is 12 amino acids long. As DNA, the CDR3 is TGTGCCACGGCGGGCCTTTTGTACGAGCAGTACTTC. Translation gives CATAGLLYEQYF.

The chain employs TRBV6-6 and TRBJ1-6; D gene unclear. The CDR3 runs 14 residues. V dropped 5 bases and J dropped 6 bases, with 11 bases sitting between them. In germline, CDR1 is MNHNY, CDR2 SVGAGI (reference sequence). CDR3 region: CASSTGFLNSPLHF. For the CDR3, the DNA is TGTGCCAGCAGTACCGGTTTCCTTAATTCACCCCTCCACTTT.

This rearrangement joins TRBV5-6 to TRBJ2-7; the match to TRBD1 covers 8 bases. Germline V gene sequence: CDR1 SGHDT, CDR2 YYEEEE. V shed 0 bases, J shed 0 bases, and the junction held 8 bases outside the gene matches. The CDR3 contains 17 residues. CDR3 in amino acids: CASSLATGGTFSYEQYF. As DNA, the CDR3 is TGTGCCAGCAGCTTGGCTACAGGGGGGACCTTCTCCTACGAGCAGTACTTC.

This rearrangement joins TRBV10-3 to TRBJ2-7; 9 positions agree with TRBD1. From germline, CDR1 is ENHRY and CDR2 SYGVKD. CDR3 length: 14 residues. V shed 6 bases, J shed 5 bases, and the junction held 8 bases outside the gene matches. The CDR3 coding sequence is TGTGCCATCAGGTTTGACAGGGGGTTCAACGAGCAGTACTTC. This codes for CAIRFDRGFNEQYF.

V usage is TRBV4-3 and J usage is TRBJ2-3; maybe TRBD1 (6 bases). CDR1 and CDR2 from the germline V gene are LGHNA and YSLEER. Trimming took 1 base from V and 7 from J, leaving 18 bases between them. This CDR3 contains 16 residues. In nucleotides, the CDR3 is TGCGCCAGCAGCCAAGGGTCCGGGCAGGGGATATATACGCAGTATTTT. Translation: CASSQGSGQGIYTQYF.

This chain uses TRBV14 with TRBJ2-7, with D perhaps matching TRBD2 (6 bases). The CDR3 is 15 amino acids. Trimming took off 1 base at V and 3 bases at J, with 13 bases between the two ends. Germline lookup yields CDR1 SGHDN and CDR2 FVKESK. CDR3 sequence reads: CASSQAPRGGYEQYF. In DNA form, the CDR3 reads TGTGCCAGCAGCCAAGCCCCTAGGGGAGGCTACGAGCAGTACTTC.

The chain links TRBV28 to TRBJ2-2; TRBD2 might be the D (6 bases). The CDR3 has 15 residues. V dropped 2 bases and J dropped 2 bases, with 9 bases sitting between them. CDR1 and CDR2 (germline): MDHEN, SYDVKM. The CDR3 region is CASSLGGINTGELFF. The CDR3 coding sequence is TGTGCCAGCAGTTTAGGGGGGATAAACACCGGGGAGCTGTTTTTT.

The CDR3 loop is CASTSPGTDTQYF. CDR3 nucleotide sequence: TGTGCCAGCACCTCTCCGGGGACAGATACGCAGTATTTT. The V gene is TRBV6-5, the J gene TRBJ2-3, with a possible D match to TRBD2 (5 bases). Trimming removed 7 bases from V and 3 bases from J, with 11 bases in between. CDR3 length equals 13 residues. CDR1 is MNHEY and CDR2 is SVGAGI in the germline V gene.

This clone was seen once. In DNA, the CDR3 is TGTGCCAGTAGTAATCCGACCGGGACAGCTAATGAAAAACTGTTTTTT. Its protein product is CASSNPTGTANEKLFF. This chain joins TRBV19 and TRBJ1-4; 7 bases fit TRBD1. The V segment lost 4 bases and the J segment 3 bases; nucleotides outside the gene matches: 8. CDR1 and CDR2 (germline): LNHDA, SQIVND (reference sequence). The CDR3 has 16 residues.

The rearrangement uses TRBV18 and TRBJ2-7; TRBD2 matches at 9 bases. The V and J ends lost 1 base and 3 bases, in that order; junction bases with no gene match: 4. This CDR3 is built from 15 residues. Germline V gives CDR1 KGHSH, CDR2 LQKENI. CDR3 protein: CASSPRASGVYEQYF. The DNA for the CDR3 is TGTGCCAGCTCACCACGGGCTAGCGGGGTCTACGAGCAGTACTTC.

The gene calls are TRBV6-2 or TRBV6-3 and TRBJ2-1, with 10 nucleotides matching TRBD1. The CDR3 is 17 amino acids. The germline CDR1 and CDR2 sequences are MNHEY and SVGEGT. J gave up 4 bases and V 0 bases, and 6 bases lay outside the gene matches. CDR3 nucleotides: TGTGCCAGCAGTTACTCCGGGACAGGGGATTGGTACAATGAGCAGTTCTTC. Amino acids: CASSYSGTGDWYNEQFF.

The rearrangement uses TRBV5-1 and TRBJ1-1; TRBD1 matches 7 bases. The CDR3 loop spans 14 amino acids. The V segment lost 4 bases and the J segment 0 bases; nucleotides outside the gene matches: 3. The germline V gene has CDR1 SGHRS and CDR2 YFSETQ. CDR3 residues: CASSQGQLNTEAFF. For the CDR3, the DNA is TGCGCCAGCAGCCAGGGACAGTTGAACACTGAAGCTTTCTTT.

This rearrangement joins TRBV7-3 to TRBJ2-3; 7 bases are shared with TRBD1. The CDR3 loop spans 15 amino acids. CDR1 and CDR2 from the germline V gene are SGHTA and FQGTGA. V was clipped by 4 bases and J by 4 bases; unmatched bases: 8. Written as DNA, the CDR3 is TGTGCCAGCAGCTCCCCGGACAGGAGATCAGATACGCAGTATTTT. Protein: CASSSPDRRSDTQYF.

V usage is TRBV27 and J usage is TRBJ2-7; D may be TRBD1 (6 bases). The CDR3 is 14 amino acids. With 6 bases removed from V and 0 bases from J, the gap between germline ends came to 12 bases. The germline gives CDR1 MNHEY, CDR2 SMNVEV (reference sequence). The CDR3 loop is CASSAGDHSYEQYF. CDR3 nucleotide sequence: TGTGCCAGCAGCGCAGGGGACCACTCCTACGAGCAGTACTTC.